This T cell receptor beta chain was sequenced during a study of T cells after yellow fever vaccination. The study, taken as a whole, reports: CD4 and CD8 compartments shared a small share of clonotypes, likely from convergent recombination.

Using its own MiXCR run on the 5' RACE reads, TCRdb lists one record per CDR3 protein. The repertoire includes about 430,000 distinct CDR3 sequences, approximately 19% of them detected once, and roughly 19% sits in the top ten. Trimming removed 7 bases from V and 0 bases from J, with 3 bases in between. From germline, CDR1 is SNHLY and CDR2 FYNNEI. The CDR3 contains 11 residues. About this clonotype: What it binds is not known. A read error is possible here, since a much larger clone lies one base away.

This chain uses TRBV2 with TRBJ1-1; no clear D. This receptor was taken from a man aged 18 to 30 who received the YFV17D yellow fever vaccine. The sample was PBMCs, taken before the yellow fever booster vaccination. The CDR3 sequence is CASKLNTEAFF. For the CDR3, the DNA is TGTGCCAGCAAGTTGAACACTGAAGCTTTCTTT. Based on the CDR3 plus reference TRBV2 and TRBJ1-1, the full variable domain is EPEVTQTPSHQVTQMGQEVILRCVPISNHLYFYWYRQILGQKVEFLVSFYNNEISEKSEIFDDQFSVERPDGSNFTLKIRSTKLEDSAMYFCASKLNTEAFFGQGTRLTVV.